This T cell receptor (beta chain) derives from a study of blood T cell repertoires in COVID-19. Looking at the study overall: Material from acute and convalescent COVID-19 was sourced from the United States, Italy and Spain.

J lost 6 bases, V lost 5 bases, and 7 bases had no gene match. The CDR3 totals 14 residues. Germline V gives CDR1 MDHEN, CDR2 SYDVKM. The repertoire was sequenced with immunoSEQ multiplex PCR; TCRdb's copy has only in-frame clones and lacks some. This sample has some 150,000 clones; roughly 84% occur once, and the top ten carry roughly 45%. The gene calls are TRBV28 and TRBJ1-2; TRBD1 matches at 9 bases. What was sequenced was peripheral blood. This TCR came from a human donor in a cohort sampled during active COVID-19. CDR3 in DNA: TGTGCCAGCAGTCTTACAGGGGGCTTACATGGCTACACCTTC. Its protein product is CASSLTGGLHGYTF.